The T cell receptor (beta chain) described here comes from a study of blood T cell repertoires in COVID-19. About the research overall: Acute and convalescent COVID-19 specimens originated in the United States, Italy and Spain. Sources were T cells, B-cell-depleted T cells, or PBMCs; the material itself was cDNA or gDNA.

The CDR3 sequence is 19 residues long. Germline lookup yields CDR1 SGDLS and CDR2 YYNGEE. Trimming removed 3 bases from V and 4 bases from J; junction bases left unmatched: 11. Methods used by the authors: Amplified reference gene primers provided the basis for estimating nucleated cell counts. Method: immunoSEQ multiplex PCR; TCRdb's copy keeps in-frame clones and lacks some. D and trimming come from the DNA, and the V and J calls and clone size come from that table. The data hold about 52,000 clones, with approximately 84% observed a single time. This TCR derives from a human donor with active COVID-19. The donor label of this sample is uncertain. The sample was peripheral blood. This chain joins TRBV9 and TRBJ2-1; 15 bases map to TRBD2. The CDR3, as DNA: TGTGCCAGCAGCGCCAGAGGACTAGCGGGGGGGCCTTTGTACAATGAGCAGTTCTTC. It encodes CASSARGLAGGPLYNEQFF.